The clone carrying this TCR beta chain was seen once. Original processing notes: Estimates of nucleated cell counts were drawn from the amplification of reference gene primers. Here immunoSEQ multiplex PCR was the method, and the copy in TCRdb shows in-frame clones only, minus some. V and J calls and clone size are given by that table; D and trimming were obtained from the DNA. This sample yields about 36,000 clones, of which around three quarters are seen a single time; less than 2.5% belongs to the top ten. The data belong to a study of blood T cell repertoires in COVID-19. Whole-study context: The United States, Italy and Spain were the sources of the acute and convalescent COVID-19 samples. T cells, B-cell-depleted T cells, or PBMCs supplied cDNA or gDNA.

Germline lookup yields CDR1 SGHTA and CDR2 FQGNSA. CDR3 length: 15 residues. Germline trimming cut 4 bases from V and 4 bases from J; bases unmatched to any gene: 6. Sequenced sample: peripheral blood. The J gene is TRBJ1-3, the V gene TRBV7-2, with 8 bases matching TRBD1. This sequence was found in a man aged 55 to 70 with active COVID-19. The CDR3 spells CASSSQTGVGNTIYF. For the CDR3, the DNA is TGTGCCAGCAGCTCACAGACAGGGGTAGGAAACACCATATATTTT.